Below are 32 T cell receptor beta chains sequenced from a single sample in a study of blood T cell repertoires in COVID-19. Clones were sequenced by immunoSEQ multiplex PCR, and TCRdb holds only the in-frame ones, with some missing. The sample shows roughly 200,000 clones, about 87% of them seen only once. The sequenced material came from PBMCs or T cells enriched from blood (not recorded which). These TCRs come from a woman between 25 and 40 years old who had recovered from COVID-19.

V gene TRBV19 combines with J gene TRBJ2-1, with TRBD1 identical over 8 bases. CDR3 length: 18 amino acids. Germline V gene sequence: CDR1 LNHDA, CDR2 SQIVND (reference sequence). V shed 6 bases and J 0 bases; nucleotides not matched to a gene: 13. In DNA form, the CDR3 reads TGTGCCAGTAGAATGGGACAGGTCATCGGGAACTCCTACAATGAGCAGTTCTTC. It specifies CASRMGQVIGNSYNEQFF.

The chain employs TRBV29-1 and TRBJ2-2; no firm D call. The CDR3 spans 12 residues. V was cut by 4 bases and J by 6 bases, with 9 bases left in between. Germline assignment: CDR1 SQVTM and CDR2 ANQGSEA. For the CDR3, the DNA is TGCAGCGTTGGGTATCGGGCCGGGGAGCTGTTTTTT. Its protein is CSVGYRAGELFF.

This chain joins TRBV5-5 and TRBJ1-1; TRBD1 might be the D (6 bases). Germline lookup yields CDR1 SGHKS and CDR2 YYEKEE (reference sequence). V was shortened by 4 bases and J by 5 bases, with 24 bases between the two germline ends. The CDR3 runs to 17 residues. The CDR3 sequence is CASSNFLPGQGGTEAFF. The CDR3 coding sequence is TGTGCCAGCAGCAATTTTTTACCGGGACAAGGCGGTACTGAAGCTTTCTTT.

V usage is TRBV7-9 and J usage is TRBJ1-1; 9 bases are a match to TRBD1. The length of the CDR3 is 12 residues. Per the germline V gene, CDR1 is SEHNR and CDR2 is FQNEAQ (reference sequence). Trimming removed 7 bases from V and 4 bases from J; junction bases left unmatched: 1. The CDR3 protein is CASTTGGTEAFF. DNA for the CDR3: TGTGCCAGCACGACAGGGGGCACTGAAGCTTTCTTT.

The rearrangement uses TRBV6-2 or TRBV6-3 and TRBJ2-1; the D gene is possibly TRBD1 (5 bases). Germline V gene lookup returns CDR1 MNHEY and CDR2 SVGEGT. The CDR3 spans 15 residues. Between the trimmed V and J ends, which lost 2 bases and 4 bases, there was a span of 12 bases. The DNA for the CDR3 is TGTGCCAGCAGTTACAGGGGCGTTGGTTACAATGAGCAGTTCTTC. Encoded protein: CASSYRGVGYNEQFF.

The rearrangement links TRBV7-2 to TRBJ2-4; 8 positions match TRBD2. CDR1 is SGHTA and CDR2 is FQGNSA in the germline V gene. The CDR3 sequence is 17 residues long. V gave up 3 bases and J gave up 0 bases; unmatched junction bases: 7. The CDR3 sequence: CASSLVGSGAAKNIQYF. The CDR3 DNA reads TGTGCCAGCAGCTTGGTGGGTAGCGGGGCAGCCAAAAACATTCAGTACTTC.

The rearrangement joins TRBV19 to TRBJ2-1; 12 nucleotides line up with TRBD2. The germline V gene encodes CDR1 LNHDA and CDR2 SQIVND (reference sequence). This CDR3 contains 16 residues. The V gene end was trimmed by 6 bases and the J gene end by 1 base; junction bases not matched to a gene: 4. CDR3 DNA: TGTGCCAGTAGAGGACTAGCGGGGTCTTCCTACAATGAGCAGTTCTTC. Its translation is CASRGLAGSSYNEQFF.

This sequence joins TRBV6-6 and TRBJ1-6, with TRBD1 identical over 11 bases. V lost 5 bases, J lost 4 bases, and 7 bases stayed unmatched. The CDR3 runs 17 residues. Germline CDR1 and CDR2: MNHNY and SVGAGI (reference sequence). The CDR3 DNA reads as TGTGCCAGCAGTCACGGACAGGGGGCGGGGTATAATTCACCCCTCCACTTT. Translated: CASSHGQGAGYNSPLHF.

The genes are TRBV29-1 and TRBJ2-2, with TRBD1 matching 8 bases. The CDR3 has 12 residues. Germline loops: CDR1 SQVTM, CDR2 ANQGSEA. J gave up 9 bases and V 5 bases, and 5 bases lay outside the gene matches. Here the CDR3 DNA reads TGCAGCGTTTACAGGGGGATTAGGGAGCTGTTTTTT. It yields the protein CSVYRGIRELFF.

This clone was found once. The chain uses TRBV29-1 and TRBJ1-3, with TRBD1 matching 7 bases. The CDR3 loop spans 13 amino acids. Germline CDR1 SQVTM, CDR2 ANQGSEA. V gave up 4 bases and J gave up 1 base; unmatched junction bases: 1. The CDR3 here is CSVGQGSGNTIYF. In nucleotides, the CDR3 is TGCAGCGTTGGACAGGGTTCTGGAAACACCATATATTTT. Together with reference TRBV29-1 and TRBJ1-3, the CDR3 gives the full variable domain: SAVISQKPSRDICQRGTSLTIQCQVDSQVTMMFWYRQQPGQSLTLIATANQGSEATYESGFVIDKFPISRPNLTFSTLTVSNMSPEDSSIYLCSVGQGSGNTIYFGEGSWLTVV.

As to this clone: The junction does not match germline at one end; this may be a read error. In DNA, the CDR3 is TGTGCCACCAGCAGAGTAGGGGGCACTCTGATCTTC. Its protein product is CATSRVGGTLIF. The chain employs TRBV15 and TRBJ2-1, with TRBD1 matching 7 bases. Germline V gene lookup returns CDR1 LNHNV and CDR2 YYDKDF (reference sequence). This CDR3 comprises 12 residues.

The V gene is TRBV5-4, the J gene TRBJ1-1; TRBD1 matches 9 bases. The CDR3 extends over 12 amino acids. In germline, CDR1 is SGHNT, CDR2 YYREEE (reference sequence). With V trimmed by 4 bases and J by 7 bases, 2 bases remained unmatched. CDR3 sequence (DNA): TGTGCCAGCAGCCCGGGACAGGGTGAAGCTTTCTTT. This encodes CASSPGQGEAFF.

The V and J genes are TRBV5-5 and TRBJ1-1; D is uncertain. V lost 6 bases and J 5 bases, leaving 17 bases between the germline ends. CDR3 size: 14 residues. CDR1 is SGHKS, CDR2 YYEKEE, per germline (reference sequence). The CDR3 sequence is CASTDTKGSTEAFF. The CDR3 DNA follows: TGTGCCAGCACCGACACCAAAGGGAGTACTGAAGCTTTCTTT.

The genes are TRBV9 and TRBJ1-1; D may be TRBD1 (5 bases). Per the germline V gene, CDR1 is SGDLS and CDR2 is YYNGEE. Trimming cost V 0 bases and J 0 bases, with 27 bases left between them. This CDR3 region has 21 residues. In nucleotides, the CDR3 is TGTGCCAGCAGCGTAGTACCAGCCTGGCGGACATACCCATCGATGAACACTGAAGCTTTCTTT. Protein product: CASSVVPAWRTYPSMNTEAFF.

The V call is TRBV27, the J call TRBJ2-7; 13 positions match TRBD2. Germline V CDR1 and CDR2: MNHEY, SMNVEV (reference sequence). With 6 bases clipped from V and 2 bases from J, the junction kept 4 bases outside the gene matches. The CDR3 length is 15 residues. The CDR3 DNA reads as TGTGCCAGCAGCAATGGACTAGCGGGGGCCTACGAGCAGTACTTC. Translating gives CASSNGLAGAYEQYF.

The chain joins TRBV19 to TRBJ1-1; perhaps TRBD1 as D (5 bases). This CDR3 is built from 12 residues. V lost 3 bases and J lost 8, with 10 bases in between. CDR1 and CDR2 (germline): LNHDA, SQIVND (reference sequence). Here the CDR3 reads CASSIENREAFF. CDR3 coding DNA: TGTGCCAGTAGTATTGAGAACAGGGAAGCTTTCTTT.

The chain couples TRBV6-5 to TRBJ2-7, with D perhaps matching TRBD2 (6 bases). The ends were cut back, 0 bases at V and 3 bases at J, with 12 bases in the middle. This CDR3 has 15 residues. In germline, CDR1 is MNHEY, CDR2 SVGAGI. DNA for the CDR3: TGTGCCAGCAGTTACTCCGGGATGGGACTCTACGAGCAGTACTTC. Translated: CASSYSGMGLYEQYF.

The J gene is TRBJ2-1, the V gene TRBV13, with D perhaps matching TRBD2 (5 bases). The germline CDR1 and CDR2 sequences are PRHDT and FYEKMQ (reference sequence). Between the trimmed V and J ends, which lost 3 bases and 4 bases, there was a span of 16 bases. The CDR3 length is 16 residues. CDR3 sequence: CASSFDWERQYNEQFF. CDR3 in DNA: TGTGCCAGCAGCTTCGATTGGGAGAGGCAATACAATGAGCAGTTCTTC. The variable domain in full, completed from reference TRBV13 and TRBJ2-1, reads AAGVIQSPRHLIKEKRETATLKCYPIPRHDTVYWYQQGPGQDPQFLISFYEKMQSDKGSIPDRFSAQQFSDYHSELNMSSLELGDSALYFCASSFDWERQYNEQFFGPGTRLTVL.

The rearrangement joins TRBV7-8 to TRBJ2-5, with 14 bases fitting TRBD2. The CDR3 loop spans 18 amino acids. Germline lookup yields CDR1 SGHVS and CDR2 FQNEAQ. The V and J ends lost 4 bases and 2 bases, in that order; junction bases with no gene match: 9. This CDR3 reads CASSWGLAGATLQETQYF. CDR3 sequence (DNA): TGTGCCAGCAGCTGGGGACTAGCGGGGGCCACGTTACAAGAGACCCAGTACTTC. The variable domain in full, completed from reference TRBV7-8 and TRBJ2-5, reads GAGVSQSPRYKVAKRGQDVALRCDPISGHVSLFWYQQALGQGPEFLTYFQNEAQLDKSGLPSDRFFAERPEGSVSTLKIQRTQQEDSAVYLCASSWGLAGATLQETQYFGPGTRLLVL.

This sequence joins TRBV27 and TRBJ1-6, with 9 bases that match TRBD1. Germline V lookup: CDR1 MNHEY, CDR2 SMNVEV (reference sequence). This CDR3 comprises 18 residues. V gave up 1 base and J gave up 1 base; unmatched junction bases: 5. The DNA for the CDR3 is TGTGCCAGCAGTTTATATGGGACAGGGCGTTCCTATAATTCACCCCTCCACTTT. Its translation: CASSLYGTGRSYNSPLHF.

The chain uses TRBV19 and TRBJ1-3, with a weak D call TRBD1 (5 bases). V dropped 4 bases and J dropped 0 bases, with 7 bases sitting between them. CDR3 length equals 14 residues. Per germline, CDR1 LNHDA and CDR2 SQIVND (reference sequence). The CDR3 sequence: CASSRTSSGNTIYF. The CDR3 DNA reads as TGTGCCAGTAGTAGGACAAGCTCTGGAAACACCATATATTTT.

The J gene is TRBJ2-3, the V gene TRBV6-2 or TRBV6-3; D may be TRBD1 (6 bases). The CDR3 is made up of 15 amino acids. CDR1 and CDR2 (germline): MNHEY, SVGEGT. V lost 4 bases and J lost 3, with 14 bases in between. CDR3: CASSLLRTGTDTQYF. CDR3 DNA sequence: TGTGCCAGCAGTTTACTTAGAACAGGGACAGATACGCAGTATTTT.

This chain uses TRBV7-9 with TRBJ2-3, with no clear D. The germline gives CDR1 SEHNR, CDR2 FQNEAQ (reference sequence). CDR3 length: 16 residues. V lost 3 bases and J lost 2, with 15 bases in between. The DNA of the CDR3 is TGTGCCAGCAGCTTTTTCAGACAAGGCAACACAGATACGCAGTATTTT. Protein sequence: CASSFFRQGNTDTQYF.

The count of this clone is one. The chain links TRBV4-3 to TRBJ1-3; 7 bases line up with TRBD1. The germline gives CDR1 LGHNA, CDR2 YSLEER. V dropped 0 bases and J dropped 3; count of bases not matched to a gene: 5. The CDR3 has 16 residues. CDR3: CASSQERQGDGNTIYF. The DNA of the CDR3 is TGCGCCAGCAGCCAAGAGCGACAGGGAGATGGAAACACCATATATTTT.

The rearrangement links TRBV10-3 to TRBJ1-2; 7 bases map to TRBD1. CDR1 ENHRY and CDR2 SYGVKD come from the germline V gene. J lost 2 bases, V lost 0 bases, and 3 bases had no gene match. The CDR3 runs 15 residues. DNA of the CDR3: TGTGCCATCAGTGAGTCGTTGGGACAGAACTATGGCTACACCTTC. Its protein is CAISESLGQNYGYTF.

The chain couples TRBV9 to TRBJ1-6, with 7 bases fitting TRBD1. Germline V CDR1 and CDR2: SGDLS, YYNGEE. The CDR3 consists of 13 residues. With V trimmed by 3 bases and J by 13 bases, 7 bases remained unmatched. The CDR3 DNA reads as TGTGCCAGCAGCGACTCGACAGGGTCCCCCCTCCACTTT. This codes for CASSDSTGSPLHF.

The chain links TRBV6-5 to TRBJ1-2, with 7 bases fitting TRBD1. Per germline, CDR1 MNHEY and CDR2 SVGAGI. The CDR3 consists of 13 residues. V lost 5 bases to trimming and J lost 6 bases; unmatched junction nucleotides: 6. In DNA form, the CDR3 reads TGTGCCAGCAGTCGGACCGGGACAGATGGCTACACCTTC. It codes for CASSRTGTDGYTF.

This clone was counted only a few times. The gene calls are TRBV9 and TRBJ2-7, with D possibly matching TRBD1 (6 bases). The V end lost 4 bases, the J end lost 1 base, and 12 bases lay between the germline ends. The CDR3 totals 14 residues. The germline V gene encodes CDR1 SGDLS and CDR2 YYNGEE. CDR3 DNA: TGTGCCAGCAGCCTCTCGACAGGTTCCTACGAGCAGTACTTC. Its protein is CASSLSTGSYEQYF.

This chain joins TRBV7-8 and TRBJ1-3; D possibly corresponds to TRBD1 (5 bases). The CDR3 spans 16 residues. Germline loops: CDR1 SGHVS, CDR2 FQNEAQ. Trimming left V 2 bases short and J 0 bases short, with 11 bases between. The DNA for the CDR3 is TGTGCCAGCAGCTTACGGGACTCCGACTCTGGAAACACCATATATTTT. Translating it yields CASSLRDSDSGNTIYF.

This sequence joins TRBV10-2 and TRBJ1-1; maybe TRBD1 (6 bases). The CDR3 has 13 amino acids. Germline V gene sequence: CDR1 WSHSY, CDR2 SAAADI. V lost 6 bases and J lost 0, with 8 bases in between. CDR3 in DNA: TGCGCCAGCAGCGGACAGCTGAACACTGAAGCTTTCTTT. It codes for CASSGQLNTEAFF.

V is TRBV4-1 and J is TRBJ1-1, with D hard to call. Trimming pared 1 base from V and 4 bases from J, leaving 16 bases between. CDR3 size: 16 residues. The germline V gene has CDR1 MGHRA and CDR2 YSYEKL. The CDR3 protein is CASSQVPGSTGTEAFF. The CDR3 DNA reads TGCGCCAGCAGCCAAGTTCCGGGTTCGACCGGCACTGAAGCTTTCTTT.

This chain links TRBV29-1 with TRBJ2-7; TRBD2 agrees at 7 bases. The CDR3 contains 13 residues. J lost 2 bases, V lost 4 bases, and 5 bases had no gene match. CDR1 is SQVTM, CDR2 ANQGSEA, per germline. CDR3 coding DNA: TGCAGCGTTGCTTTCGGGACTACCTACGAGCAGTACTTC. It codes for CSVAFGTTYEQYF.